One sample yielded the 29 T cell receptor beta chains listed below, sequenced in a study of cytomegalovirus exposure and HLA in healthy donors. The PCR had 60 Vbeta and 13 Jbeta primers. Data came from immunoSEQ multiplex PCR; TCRdb stores just in-frame clones and leaves some out. The sample comprises about 180,000 clones, 82% of which are singletons, and 1.5% rests with the top ten. The source material was PBMCs. The receptors come from a man aged 40-49 years in good health and CMV-seronegative.

This chain joins TRBV18 and TRBJ1-1; 8 positions agree with TRBD1. This CDR3 has 15 amino acids. CDR1 is KGHSH and CDR2 is LQKENI in the germline V gene. V gave up 4 bases and J gave up 1 base; unmatched junction bases: 5. In DNA form, the CDR3 reads TGTGCCAGCTCACGAGGACAGGGCCAGAACACTGAAGCTTTCTTT. It encodes CASSRGQGQNTEAFF.

Only one count was recorded for this clone. The chain combines TRBV7-9 with TRBJ1-3; 7 bases are shared with TRBD1. In germline, CDR1 is SEHNR, CDR2 FQNEAQ (reference sequence). V lost 4 bases and J lost 0; bases outside the gene matches: 9. This CDR3 region has 17 residues. CDR3 amino acids: CASSWDGQASSGNTIYF. The CDR3 DNA sequence: TGTGCCAGCAGCTGGGACGGACAGGCGAGCTCTGGAAACACCATATATTTT.

This clone was seen only once. The rearrangement links TRBV11-2 to TRBJ1-1; the match to TRBD1 covers 10 bases. The CDR3 is 15 amino acids. V was clipped by 5 bases and J by 5 bases; unmatched bases: 8. Germline CDR1 and CDR2: SGHAT and FQNNGV. The CDR3 loop is CASSGKTGGLTEAFF. The CDR3 DNA reads as TGTGCCAGCAGCGGGAAGACAGGGGGCCTTACTGAAGCTTTCTTT.

The CDR3 DNA is TGTGCCAGCAGTCGACAGACCCCCAACTATGGCTACACCTTC. As protein: CASSRQTPNYGYTF. This chain links TRBV7-2 with TRBJ1-2, with D tentatively TRBD1 (5 bases). Trimming took 6 bases from V and 2 from J, leaving 13 bases between them. Germline-derived CDR1 and CDR2 are SGHTA and FQGNSA. There are 14 residues in the CDR3.

The gene calls are TRBV9 and TRBJ1-3, with D possibly being TRBD1 (6 bases). Germline V gives CDR1 SGDLS, CDR2 YYNGEE. Deletions cut 3 bases from V and 2 bases from J, with 18 bases between. The CDR3 has 17 amino acids. The CDR3 region is CASSESPGHMAGNTIYF. DNA of the CDR3: TGTGCCAGCAGCGAGAGTCCGGGACATATGGCTGGAAACACCATATATTTT.

This rearrangement joins TRBV2 to TRBJ1-5; maybe TRBD1 (6 bases). CDR1 and CDR2 from the germline V gene are SNHLY and FYNNEI. Trimming cost V 1 base and J 4 bases, with 14 bases left between them. CDR3 length equals 16 residues. The CDR3 here is CASSEGGQRTNQPQHF. Here the CDR3 DNA reads TGTGCCAGCAGTGAAGGGGGGCAGCGTACTAATCAGCCCCAGCATTTT.

This chain uses TRBV5-1 with TRBJ2-1, with 9 bases that match TRBD2. The V segment lost 0 bases and the J segment 5 bases; nucleotides outside the gene matches: 3. The CDR3 has 15 amino acids. Germline V lookup: CDR1 SGHRS, CDR2 YFSETQ. The chain's CDR3 is CASSLELAGNNEQFF. The CDR3 coding sequence is TGCGCCAGCAGCTTGGAGCTAGCGGGAAACAATGAGCAGTTCTTC.

The chain's CDR3 is CASSQGTAGTQYF. The CDR3 region has the DNA TGTGCCAGCAGTCAAGGGACAGCCGGGACCCAGTACTTC. This chain joins TRBV7-2 and TRBJ2-5; 7 bases map to TRBD1. From germline, CDR1 is SGHTA and CDR2 FQGNSA. The V gene end was trimmed by 6 bases and the J gene end by 7 bases; junction bases not matched to a gene: 8. CDR3 size: 13 residues.

The chain combines TRBV4-3 with TRBJ1-1; 9 positions agree with TRBD1. CDR1 and CDR2 from the germline V gene are LGHNA and YSLEER. The CDR3 extends over 18 amino acids. The junction had 16 bases not matched to a gene; V was cut back by 0 bases and J by 8 bases. CDR3 coding DNA: TGCGCCAGCAGCCAAGAGCTCGAGGGGACAGGGAAGAAACTGGAAGCTTTCTTT. This codes for CASSQELEGTGKKLEAFF.

The chain has TRBV5-1 and TRBJ2-7; possible D gene TRBD2, 5 bases. Germline loops: CDR1 SGHRS, CDR2 YFSETQ. This CDR3 is 14 amino acids long. The germline V and J ends were trimmed by 4 bases and 5 bases, with 16 bases remaining between them. The CDR3 nucleotides are TGCGCCAGCAGCACGGACTGGGGTTCCAACGAGCAGTACTTC. Protein: CASSTDWGSNEQYF.

This clone appeared a few times. The J gene is TRBJ1-5, the V gene TRBV7-9; 9 bases map to TRBD1. CDR3 length: 17 amino acids. In germline, CDR1 is SEHNR, CDR2 FQNEAQ (reference sequence). Germline trimming cut 4 bases from V and 3 bases from J; bases unmatched to any gene: 10. The CDR3 here is CASSSAMGQGTNQPQHF. DNA of the CDR3: TGTGCCAGCAGCTCCGCGATGGGACAGGGAACCAATCAGCCCCAGCATTTT.

This clone showed up just a few times. The chain uses TRBV15 and TRBJ1-1; D unclear. Germline CDR1 and CDR2: LNHNV and YYDKDF (reference sequence). CDR3 length: 16 amino acids. V was pared by 0 bases and J by 0 bases, with 11 bases between. DNA for the CDR3: TGTGCCACCAGCAGAGATTTGGAGGCTTTGAACACTGAAGCTTTCTTT. As protein: CATSRDLEALNTEAFF. Full variable domain (missing parts from reference TRBV15 and TRBJ1-1): DAMVIQNPRYQVTQFGKPVTLSCSQTLNHNVMYWYQQKSSQAPKLLFHYYDKDFNNEADTPDNFQSRRPNTSFCFLDIRSPGLGDTAMYLCATSRDLEALNTEAFFGQGTRLTVV.

This chain links TRBV5-4 with TRBJ1-4; TRBD1 aligns across 8 bases. J gave up 7 bases and V 0 bases, and 5 bases lay outside the gene matches. CDR1 and CDR2 (germline): SGHNT, YYREEE (reference sequence). This CDR3 region has 15 residues. The CDR3 nucleotides are TGTGCCAGCAGCTTGGATACAGGGGGTTTTGAAAAACTGTTTTTT. It codes for CASSLDTGGFEKLFF.

This chain joins TRBV7-9 and TRBJ2-7; 7 bases map to TRBD2. Per the germline V gene, CDR1 is SEHNR and CDR2 is FQNEAQ (reference sequence). CDR3 length: 16 residues. V was clipped by 1 base and J by 7 bases; unmatched bases: 13. CDR3 DNA: TGTGCCAGCAGCTTAGAGGTAGGCGGGAGCCCACGTGAGCAGTACTTC. Translation gives CASSLEVGGSPREQYF.

The genes are TRBV28 and TRBJ1-5, with a weak D call TRBD1 (6 bases). V lost 4 bases and J lost 2, with 12 bases in between. The germline V gene has CDR1 MDHEN and CDR2 SYDVKM. The CDR3 is 15 residues long. The CDR3 loop is CASSWLQGGNQPQHF. CDR3 DNA sequence: TGTGCCAGCAGTTGGTTACAGGGAGGCAATCAGCCCCAGCATTTT. Full variable domain (missing parts from reference TRBV28 and TRBJ1-5): DVKVTQSSRYLVKRTGEKVFLECVQDMDHENMFWYRQDPGLGLRLIYFSYDVKMKEKGDIPEGYSVSREKKERFSLILESASTNQTSMYLCASSWLQGGNQPQHFGDGTRLSIL.

J is TRBJ2-3 and V is TRBV27; 10 bases are shared with TRBD2. From germline, CDR1 is MNHEY and CDR2 SMNVEV (reference sequence). This CDR3 is 18 amino acids long. The J segment lost 4 bases and the V segment lost 6 bases, leaving 16 bases of the junction unmatched. The CDR3 bases are TGTGCCAGCAGCACACAACTAGCGGGAATCTGGAGTGCAGATACGCAGTATTTT. It encodes CASSTQLAGIWSADTQYF.

V usage is TRBV11-3 and J usage is TRBJ2-1, with TRBD2 identical over 12 bases. Per the germline V gene, CDR1 is SGHNT and CDR2 is YENEEA. The ends lost 0 bases at V and 7 bases at J; junction bases unmatched: 1. The CDR3 is 15 residues long. The DNA for the CDR3 is TGTGCCAGCAGCTTAGACACTAGCGGGAGGAATGAGCAGTTCTTC. Amino acid sequence: CASSLDTSGRNEQFF.

The chain employs TRBV14 and TRBJ1-1; no reliable D call. V dropped 5 bases and J dropped 3 bases, with 10 bases sitting between them. The CDR3 loop spans 13 amino acids. The germline V gene encodes CDR1 SGHDN and CDR2 FVKESK. CDR3 amino acids: CASSVQSHTEAFF. The CDR3 coding sequence is TGTGCCAGCAGCGTTCAATCCCACACTGAAGCTTTCTTT.

V and J are TRBV21-1 and TRBJ1-2; TRBD1 was called by the table and not checked on the DNA. TRBV21-1 is tagged as a pseudogene. This CDR3 contains 14 residues. CDR3 protein: CASSRGGANYGYTF. The CDR3 nucleotides read TGTGCCAGCAGCAGAGGGGGCGCTAACTATGGCTACACCTTC.

Written as DNA, the CDR3 is TGTGCCACCAGCAGACCCTCGCAGGGGATCCACGAGCAGTACTTC. Protein product: CATSRPSQGIHEQYF. This rearrangement joins TRBV15 to TRBJ2-7, with a weak D call TRBD1 (6 bases). The CDR3 runs to 15 residues. Trimming removed 2 bases from V and 5 bases from J, with 16 bases in between. Germline V gene sequence: CDR1 LNHNV, CDR2 YYDKDF (reference sequence).

V is TRBV5-1 and J is TRBJ1-1; no clear D gene. This CDR3 has 14 amino acids. From germline, CDR1 is SGHRS and CDR2 YFSETQ. V lost 4 bases and J 3 bases, leaving 13 bases between the germline ends. The CDR3 coding sequence is TGCGCCAGCAGCACGCGGGGTTCAGACACTGAAGCTTTCTTT. Translating it yields CASSTRGSDTEAFF.

This chain uses TRBV30 with TRBJ2-7; no definite D call. The V and J ends lost 1 base and 5 bases respectively, with 12 bases between them. Germline CDR1 and CDR2: GTSNPN and SVGIG (reference sequence). The CDR3 consists of 13 residues. The CDR3 DNA is TGTGCCTGGAGTGCCGGGTCCGCCCACGAGCAGTACTTC. It specifies CAWSAGSAHEQYF.

The sample holds one count of this clone. The CDR3 is CASSPGGTGTYEQYF. The CDR3 region has the DNA TGTGCCAGCAGCCCAGGGGGGACAGGGACCTACGAGCAGTACTTC. The chain uses TRBV7-9 and TRBJ2-7; 9 nucleotides line up with TRBD1. The ends lost 5 bases at V and 2 bases at J; junction bases unmatched: 7. Germline loops: CDR1 SEHNR, CDR2 FQNEAQ (reference sequence). CDR3 length: 15 amino acids. Looking up the rest from reference TRBV7-9 and TRBJ2-7 gives the full variable domain: DTGVSQNPRHKITKRGQNVTFRCDPISEHNRLYWYRQTLGQGPEFLTYFQNEAQLEKSRLLSDRFSAERPKGSFSTLEIQRTEQGDSAMYLCASSPGGTGTYEQYFGPGTRLTVT.

The V call is TRBV6-5, the J call TRBJ2-1, with TRBD1 matching over 11 bases. The CDR3 totals 15 residues. The germline V gene encodes CDR1 MNHEY and CDR2 SVGAGI. The ends lost 2 bases at V and 6 bases at J; junction bases unmatched: 3. This chain's CDR3 is CASSYPGTGGNEQFF. CDR3 nucleotides: TGTGCCAGCAGTTACCCCGGGACAGGGGGCAATGAGCAGTTCTTC.

The chain links TRBV18 to TRBJ1-4; the match to TRBD1 covers 9 bases. Germline V gene lookup returns CDR1 KGHSH and CDR2 LQKENI. The J segment lost 0 bases and the V segment lost 3 bases, leaving 2 bases of the junction unmatched. This CDR3 is 16 amino acids long. In DNA form, the CDR3 reads TGTGCCAGCTCACCGGACAGGGGTTCAACTAATGAAAAACTGTTTTTT. This translates into CASSPDRGSTNEKLFF.

The rearrangement links TRBV6-1 to TRBJ2-5, with a weak D call TRBD2 (5 bases). This CDR3 spans 15 amino acids. Looked up from germline, CDR1 is MNHNS and CDR2 is SASEGT. The germline V and J ends were trimmed by 6 bases and 2 bases, with 16 bases remaining between them. CDR3 loop: CASRPGVAYQETQYF. The CDR3 DNA reads as TGTGCCAGCAGGCCCGGGGTGGCATATCAAGAGACCCAGTACTTC.

The CDR3 sequence: CASSLVGGNTEAFF. In nucleotides, the CDR3 is TGTGCCAGCAGCTTAGTAGGGGGGAACACTGAAGCTTTCTTT. The V gene is TRBV11-2, the J gene TRBJ1-1; possibly TRBD1 for D (6 bases). The length of the CDR3 is 14 residues. The V and J ends lost 1 base and 1 base respectively, with 7 bases between them. The germline CDR1 and CDR2 sequences are SGHAT and FQNNGV.

The chain is built from TRBV7-2 and TRBJ2-2, with a possible D match to TRBD2 (5 bases). The CDR3 sequence is 17 residues long. Germline values: CDR1 SGHTA, CDR2 FQGNSA. Trimming removed 2 bases at V and 5 bases at J, with 18 bases between. CDR3 DNA sequence: TGTGCCAGCAGCTTAACTTCTAGGGCCCCGGGGACCGGGGAGCTGTTTTTT. Amino acid sequence: CASSLTSRAPGTGELFF.

This chain connects TRBV7-2 to TRBJ2-7; the match to TRBD2 covers 14 bases. The germline gives CDR1 SGHTA, CDR2 FQGNSA. J was trimmed by 3 bases and V by 3 bases; bases with no gene match: 4. The CDR3 has 16 residues. In nucleotides, the CDR3 is TGTGCCAGCAGCTTCCCCGGGACTAGCGGGGGCTACGAGCAGTACTTC. Translation gives CASSFPGTSGGYEQYF.